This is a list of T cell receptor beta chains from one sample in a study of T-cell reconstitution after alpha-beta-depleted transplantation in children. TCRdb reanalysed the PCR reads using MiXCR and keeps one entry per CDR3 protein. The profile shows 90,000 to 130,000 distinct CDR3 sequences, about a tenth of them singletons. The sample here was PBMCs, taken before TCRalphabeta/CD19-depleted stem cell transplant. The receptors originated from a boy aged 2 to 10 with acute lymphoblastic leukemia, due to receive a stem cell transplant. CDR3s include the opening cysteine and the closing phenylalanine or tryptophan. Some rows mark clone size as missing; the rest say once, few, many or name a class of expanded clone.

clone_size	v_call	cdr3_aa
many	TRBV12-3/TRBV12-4	CASTSGTGAGEQYF
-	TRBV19	CASSGWLRAGELFF
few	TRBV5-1	CASSLGDPPYEQYF
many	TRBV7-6	CASSPGTLGSPLHF
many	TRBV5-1	CASSLILRGISYEQYF
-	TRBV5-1	CASSLALVPGQSNTGELFF
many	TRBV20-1	CSAIDRGNTEAFF
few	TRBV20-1	CSARDEREASGANVLTF
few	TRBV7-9	CASSPRGEIYEQYF
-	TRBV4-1	CASSQEGASGQPYEQYF
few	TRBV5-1	CASSYGTLTGEQYF
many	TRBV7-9	CASSLKGTEFNEQFF
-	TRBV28	CASGTNRGHWKYEQYF
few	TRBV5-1	CASTLEAIENTEAFF
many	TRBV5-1	CASSASGRAVTGELFF
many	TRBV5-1	CASSFRARSDEQYF
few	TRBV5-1	CASSPGGTPEQYF
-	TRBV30	CAWSPRLAEGFYEQFF
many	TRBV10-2	CASRPSVISEETQYF
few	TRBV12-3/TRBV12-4	CASSQRTGGMNTEAFF
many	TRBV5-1	CASSITGTHNEQFF
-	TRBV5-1	CASRPPQGSRTGELFF
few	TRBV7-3	CASSFMAGGPTGELFF
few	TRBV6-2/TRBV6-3	CASRPPRGRDYEQYF
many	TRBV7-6	CASSFLNQPQHF
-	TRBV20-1	CSATDGDRVTEAFF
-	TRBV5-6	CASSSGLLCGANVLTF
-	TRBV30	CAWSVGGNDEQYF
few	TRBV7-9	CASSPSEGSSYNEQFF
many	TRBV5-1	CASRVGVNTEAFF